This passage covers 4 T cell receptor beta chains from one sample sequenced in a study of cytomegalovirus exposure and HLA in healthy donors. Primers for the PCR totalled 60 Vbeta and 13 Jbeta. Sequencing was performed with immunoSEQ multiplex PCR; in TCRdb, only in-frame clones are kept and a portion is missing. The data hold approximately 190,000 clones, with roughly 80% observed a single time. Input material: PBMCs. Receptors were obtained from a woman between 18 and 29 years old in good health and CMV-seronegative.

The J gene is TRBJ2-7, the V gene TRBV7-9; D is undetermined. The germline V gene has CDR1 SEHNR and CDR2 FQNEAQ (reference sequence). V shed 5 bases and J shed 6 bases, with 14 bases lying between them. The CDR3 sequence is 13 residues long. CDR3 nucleotide sequence: TGTGCCAGCAGCCCGAGGAGTACCGGCGAGCAGTACTTC. Its protein is CASSPRSTGEQYF.

This clone was observed a handful of times. The chain is built from TRBV10-3 and TRBJ1-1; 7 bases line up with TRBD1. V was pared by 6 bases and J by 0 bases, with 4 bases of the junction left unmatched. This CDR3 comprises 14 residues. Germline CDR1 ENHRY, CDR2 SYGVKD. CDR3 protein: CAISEGQMNTEAFF. Here the CDR3 DNA reads TGTGCCATCAGCGAGGGACAGATGAACACTGAAGCTTTCTTT.

The V call is TRBV19, the J call TRBJ2-3; possibly TRBD2 for D (5 bases). Between the trimmed V and J ends, which lost 2 bases and 2 bases, there was a span of 20 bases. Per germline, CDR1 LNHDA and CDR2 SQIVND (reference sequence). The CDR3 is 18 amino acids. DNA for the CDR3: TGTGCCAGTAGTATACGTCTTCGAGCGGAAGATTCCACAGATACGCAGTATTTT. Protein sequence: CASSIRLRAEDSTDTQYF.

The V gene is TRBV30, the J gene TRBJ2-3, with TRBD2 matching 10 bases. The germline V gene encodes CDR1 GTSNPN and CDR2 SVGIG (reference sequence). Trimming at V came to 4 bases and at J to 0 bases, leaving 7 bases not matched to a gene. This CDR3 region has 16 residues. CDR3: CAWIHGAGGSTDTQYF. The CDR3, as DNA: TGTGCCTGGATCCACGGAGCGGGAGGGAGCACAGATACGCAGTATTTT. The variable domain in full, with the rest retrieved from reference TRBV30 and TRBJ2-3, is SQTIHQWPATLVQPVGSPLSLECTVEGTSNPNLYWYRQAAGRGLQLLFYSVGIGQISSEVPQNLSASRPQDRQFILSSKKLLLSDSGFYLCAWIHGAGGSTDTQYFGPGTRLTVL.